What follows are 29 T cell receptor beta chains derived from one specimen sequenced in a study of CD8 T cells in ankylosing spondylitis. MiXCR, run by TCRdb on the 5' RACE reads, gives a single entry per CDR3 protein. Among about 150,000 distinct CDR3 sequences, more than 40% were seen once, and the ten largest hold approximately 14%. Sequencing was carried out using synovial fluid, either unsorted or a sorted T cell fraction (not recorded which). All receptors come from a male donor with ankylosing spondylitis.

This chain uses TRBV27 with TRBJ2-1; the D gene is possibly TRBD2 (6 bases). Germline loops: CDR1 MNHEY, CDR2 SMNVEV (reference sequence). V dropped 5 bases and J dropped 5 bases, with 13 bases sitting between them. CDR3 size: 14 residues. The CDR3 DNA sequence: TGTGCCAGCAGTCCCCTGGGACTCCACAATGAGCAGTTCTTC. Its translation: CASSPLGLHNEQFF.

In this sample, this clonotype turned up a few times. The chain is built from TRBV4-1 and TRBJ2-5; maybe TRBD1 (5 bases). The CDR3 runs to 15 residues. Germline V lookup: CDR1 MGHRA, CDR2 YSYEKL. The ends were cut back, 1 base at V and 1 base at J, with 10 bases in the middle. The CDR3 loop reads CASSQVGPTQETQYF. For the CDR3, the DNA is TGCGCCAGCAGCCAAGTGGGGCCTACCCAAGAGACCCAGTACTTC.

In this sample, this clonotype turned up many times. In DNA, the CDR3 is TGTGCCACCAGCAGAGATCGTCCGGGGACAATATCCTACGAGCAGTACTTC. It encodes CATSRDRPGTISYEQYF. V is TRBV15 and J is TRBJ2-7, with a tentative D call TRBD1 (6 bases). The CDR3 has 17 residues. Per the germline V gene, CDR1 is LNHNV and CDR2 is YYDKDF (reference sequence). Trimming took off 0 bases at V and 1 base at J, with 16 bases between the two ends. Full variable domain (outside the CDR3, taken from reference TRBV15 and TRBJ2-7): DAMVIQNPRYQVTQFGKPVTLSCSQTLNHNVMYWYQQKSSQAPKLLFHYYDKDFNNEADTPDNFQSRRPNTSFCFLDIRSPGLGDTAMYLCATSRDRPGTISYEQYFGPGTRLTVT.

The chain has TRBV27 and TRBJ2-1; tentatively, D is TRBD2 (5 bases). CDR3 length: 16 residues. Germline V gene data show CDR1 as MNHEY and CDR2 as SMNVEV (reference sequence). Trimming left V 0 bases short and J 0 bases short, with 9 bases between. The CDR3 DNA reads as TGTGCCAGCAGTTTATCTGCGGGCCGCTCCTACAATGAGCAGTTCTTC. This sequence encodes CASSLSAGRSYNEQFF.

The chain combines TRBV6-4 with TRBJ2-3; a possible D gene is TRBD2 (6 bases). Germline V CDR1 and CDR2: MRHNA, SNTAGT. The length of the CDR3 is 16 residues. Trimming pared 4 bases from V and 1 base from J, leaving 15 bases between. CDR3 nucleotide sequence: TGTGCCAGCAGTGGAGGGAGCGGAGGGGGCACAGATACGCAGTATTTT. Translated, it gives CASSGGSGGGTDTQYF.

This clonotype was seen a handful of times. J is TRBJ1-3 and V is TRBV27, with D unresolved. The V and J ends lost 6 bases and 2 bases respectively, with 11 bases between them. CDR1 is MNHEY and CDR2 is SMNVEV in the germline V gene (reference sequence). The CDR3 loop spans 14 amino acids. CDR3 amino acids: CASSYNWPGNTIYF. CDR3 coding DNA: TGTGCCAGCAGCTACAATTGGCCTGGAAACACCATATATTTT.

The chain carries TRBV11-2 and TRBJ2-7, with TRBD2 identical over 7 bases. This CDR3 contains 15 residues. Germline V gene sequence: CDR1 SGHAT, CDR2 FQNNGV. Trimming cost V 4 bases and J 2 bases; bases outside gene matches: 8. The CDR3 loop reads CASSSTSWGPYEQYF. CDR3 coding DNA: TGTGCCAGCAGCTCGACTAGCTGGGGACCCTACGAGCAGTACTTC. Variable domain in full (rest from reference TRBV11-2 and TRBJ2-7): EAGVAQSPRYKIIEKRQSVAFWCNPISGHATLYWYQQILGQGPKLLIQFQNNGVVDDSQLPKDRFSAERLKGVDSTLKIQPAKLEDSAVYLCASSSTSWGPYEQYFGPGTRLTVT.

This chain links TRBV7-9 with TRBJ1-1; D is perhaps TRBD1 (6 bases). Germline lookup yields CDR1 SEHNR and CDR2 FQNEAQ (reference sequence). The CDR3 runs to 14 residues. V lost 3 bases to trimming and J lost 7 bases, with 15 bases between them. CDR3 coding DNA: TGTGCCAGCAGCTTGGCAGGCCGAGGGGGTGAAGCTTTCTTT. Protein product: CASSLAGRGGEAFF.

The chain combines TRBV4-3 with TRBJ1-1; 7 nucleotides line up with TRBD1. J was trimmed by 5 bases and V by 1 base; bases with no gene match: 4. Germline V gene data show CDR1 as LGHNA and CDR2 as YSLEER. This CDR3 spans 14 amino acids. In DNA, the CDR3 is TGCGCCAGCAGCCAAGCTAGGACAGGTACTGAAGCTTTCTTT. It yields the protein CASSQARTGTEAFF.

This chain joins TRBV19 and TRBJ2-1; D may be TRBD1 (5 bases). The CDR3 has 17 amino acids. CDR1 LNHDA and CDR2 SQIVND come from the germline V gene (reference sequence). V lost 2 bases and J lost 4, with 18 bases in between. The CDR3 loop is CASSIRAAGWWYNEQFF. The CDR3, as DNA: TGTGCCAGTAGTATAAGGGCGGCAGGGTGGTGGTACAATGAGCAGTTCTTC.

The chain is built from TRBV7-4 and TRBJ2-2; D gene ambiguous. Germline CDR1 and CDR2: SGHVT and SQSDAQ. The CDR3 spans 16 residues. The V gene lost 8 bases and the J gene lost 0 bases, with 16 bases spanning the gap. The chain's CDR3 is CASRADGRTNTGELFF. The CDR3 region has the DNA TGTGCCAGCCGGGCCGACGGGCGGACGAACACCGGGGAGCTGTTTTTT. Based on the CDR3 plus reference TRBV7-4 and TRBJ2-2, the full variable domain is GAGVSQSPRYKVAKRGRDVALRCDSISGHVTLYWYRQTLGQGSEVLTYSQSDAQRDKSGRPSGRFSAERPERSVSTLKIQRTEQGDSAVYLCASRADGRTNTGELFFGEGSRLTVL.

The chain recombines TRBV4-1 with TRBJ2-5, with D perhaps TRBD1 or TRBD2 (5 bases each). In germline, CDR1 is MGHRA, CDR2 YSYEKL. This CDR3 is built from 16 residues. Trimming took 5 bases from V and 2 from J, leaving 18 bases between them. The CDR3 DNA follows: TGCGCCAGCAGCAGCCACTATACTTGGGGGCAAGAGACCCAGTACTTC. Translated, it gives CASSSHYTWGQETQYF.

The chain has TRBV5-1 and TRBJ2-7; D call uncertain. CDR3 length: 14 residues. Germline V gene sequence: CDR1 SGHRS, CDR2 YFSETQ. Between the trimmed V and J ends, which lost 4 bases and 3 bases, there was a span of 14 bases. The CDR3 bases are TGCGCCAGCAGCCACCCCTGGGCAGGCTACGAGCAGTACTTC. Its translation: CASSHPWAGYEQYF.

This clonotype was picked up a small number of times. The chain joins TRBV3-1 to TRBJ2-3, with 10 positions matching TRBD1. The junction had 17 bases not matched to a gene; V was cut back by 3 bases and J by 8 bases. The CDR3 spans 18 residues. Per germline, CDR1 LGHDT and CDR2 YNNKEL (reference sequence). The CDR3 DNA is TGTGCCAGCAGCCATATATTTCGGGACAGGGGAAGCCCCACTACGCAGTATTTT. It is translated as CASSHIFRDRGSPTTQYF.

V gene TRBV19 combines with J gene TRBJ1-1, with D unresolved. Germline V gene lookup returns CDR1 LNHDA and CDR2 SQIVND (reference sequence). The V end lost 3 bases, the J end lost 0 bases, and 5 bases lay between the germline ends. This CDR3 is built from 13 residues. The CDR3 nucleotides are TGTGCCAGTAGTATGGCAGTGAACACTGAAGCTTTCTTT. Translating it yields CASSMAVNTEAFF.

The chain uses TRBV29-1 and TRBJ1-2; the D gene is possibly TRBD1 (5 bases). This CDR3 spans 14 amino acids. V lost 5 bases and J 6 bases, leaving 19 bases between the germline ends. Germline CDR1 SQVTM, CDR2 ANQGSEA. In nucleotides, the CDR3 is TGCAGCGTTAATTACGGGGGATGGTTCGATGGCTACACCTTC. This sequence encodes CSVNYGGWFDGYTF.

The rearrangement joins TRBV30 to TRBJ1-4; unclear D gene. Germline CDR1 is GTSNPN and CDR2 is SVGIG (reference sequence). The CDR3 totals 13 residues. The V end was cut by 2 bases, the J end by 5 bases, with 9 bases between. CDR3 sequence: CAWSTIWNEKLFF. CDR3 nucleotides: TGTGCCTGGAGTACCATCTGGAATGAAAAACTGTTTTTT.

This rearrangement joins TRBV29-1 to TRBJ1-2, with a weak D call TRBD1 (5 bases). V was cut by 7 bases and J by 4 bases, with 16 bases left in between. The CDR3 loop spans 13 amino acids. CDR1 SQVTM and CDR2 ANQGSEA come from the germline V gene. The CDR3 loop is CSARVRGGYGYTF. The CDR3 DNA reads TGCAGCGCCCGCGTGAGGGGAGGCTATGGCTACACCTTC.

This chain joins TRBV6-1 and TRBJ1-5; D might be TRBD1 (6 bases). Germline V gives CDR1 MNHNS, CDR2 SASEGT. This CDR3 is built from 15 residues. Trimming pared 2 bases from V and 3 bases from J, leaving 11 bases between. The CDR3 reads CASSENRENNQPQHF. The CDR3 bases are TGTGCCAGCAGTGAAAACAGGGAGAACAATCAGCCCCAGCATTTT.

In this sample, this clonotype turned up a few times. CDR3 region: CASSENWRFGTGRDEQFF. The CDR3 coding sequence is TGTGCCAGCAGCGAGAATTGGAGGTTCGGGACAGGACGGGATGAGCAGTTCTTC. This chain uses TRBV2 with TRBJ2-1; 8 bases agree with TRBD1. After removal of 6 bases from V and 8 bases from J, the junction contained 21 bases not matched to a gene. This CDR3 is built from 18 residues. Per germline, CDR1 SNHLY and CDR2 FYNNEI.

This clonotype was picked up a small number of times. This chain links TRBV15 with TRBJ1-1, with 10 bases matching TRBD1. The CDR3 has 16 amino acids. J was trimmed by 7 bases and V by 1 base; bases with no gene match: 9. Germline values: CDR1 LNHNV, CDR2 YYDKDF (reference sequence). In nucleotides, the CDR3 is TGTGCCACCAGCAGAGCGGTGGGGACAGGGGTAGATGAAGCTTTCTTT. It translates to CATSRAVGTGVDEAFF.

This clonotype occurred a few times. The chain carries TRBV12-3 or TRBV12-4 and TRBJ1-2, with D uncertain. V gave up 5 bases and J gave up 0 bases, with 10 bases separating them. CDR3 size: 14 residues. CDR3 in amino acids: CASSPVDANYGYTF. DNA of the CDR3: TGTGCCAGCAGTCCCGTAGATGCTAACTATGGCTACACCTTC.

The chain has TRBV5-1 and TRBJ1-1, with TRBD1 identical over 9 bases. After removal of 6 bases from V and 1 base from J, the junction contained 10 bases not matched to a gene. Germline values: CDR1 SGHRS, CDR2 YFSETQ. This CDR3 comprises 16 residues. CDR3 sequence (DNA): TGCGCCAGCACCGACTGGGACAGGGTCGCGAACACTGAAGCTTTCTTT. Its translation: CASTDWDRVANTEAFF.

This clonotype occurred a few times. The chain couples TRBV5-1 to TRBJ1-1; TRBD1 is a possible D gene (5 bases). The CDR3 loop spans 14 amino acids. Germline V gene data show CDR1 as SGHRS and CDR2 as YFSETQ. V was trimmed by 4 bases and J by 3 bases, leaving 13 bases between them. CDR3 residues: CASSHVGGYTEAFF. CDR3 bases: TGCGCCAGCAGCCACGTCGGGGGTTACACTGAAGCTTTCTTT.

The V call is TRBV3-1, the J call TRBJ2-3; D is ambiguous. Germline V lookup: CDR1 LGHDT, CDR2 YNNKEL (reference sequence). The CDR3 totals 14 residues. The V gene lost 3 bases and the J gene lost 4 bases, with 11 bases spanning the gap. The CDR3 bases are TGTGCCAGCAGCCAGCCTGGCGAGGCAGATACGCAGTATTTT. Amino acids: CASSQPGEADTQYF.

The chain has TRBV30 and TRBJ2-1; the D is unclear. V lost 5 bases, J lost 4 bases, and 6 bases lay in between. Germline V gene lookup returns CDR1 GTSNPN and CDR2 SVGIG (reference sequence). The CDR3 has 11 residues. The DNA of the CDR3 is TGTGCCTGGGGGCGGTACAATGAGCAGTTCTTC. It codes for CAWGRYNEQFF.

The chain employs TRBV11-2 and TRBJ2-1; perhaps TRBD2 as D (6 bases). The CDR3 length is 20 residues. In germline, CDR1 is SGHAT, CDR2 FQNNGV. The germline V and J ends were trimmed by 1 base and 8 bases, with 30 bases remaining between them. The CDR3 DNA sequence: TGTGCCAGCAGCTTAGTCCTTAGTAGCCGGGTGGGTCGTCGGAGGGATGAGCAGTTCTTC. Its protein is CASSLVLSSRVGRRRDEQFF.

This clonotype appeared a few times. J is TRBJ1-1 and V is TRBV24-1, with D possibly TRBD1 on 5 matching bases. Trimming took off 5 bases at V and 3 bases at J, with 9 bases between the two ends. Germline values: CDR1 KGHDR, CDR2 SFDVKD. This CDR3 contains 13 residues. The CDR3 sequence: CATSATGDTEAFF. The CDR3 bases are TGTGCCACCAGTGCAACGGGGGACACTGAAGCTTTCTTT.

The rearrangement uses TRBV7-1 and TRBJ2-6; D assignment may be TRBD1 or TRBD2 (6 bases each). TRBV7-1 has ORF status, its function being uncertain. Trimming took 2 bases from V and 1 from J, leaving 30 bases between them. This CDR3 is built from 23 residues. The CDR3 loop reads CASSSNVPGASFNLGSGANVLTF. The CDR3 region has the DNA TGTGCCAGCAGCTCAAATGTCCCGGGGGCTAGCTTCAACTTGGGATCTGGGGCCAACGTCCTGACTTTC.